This T cell receptor beta chain was found in a study of T cell responses to AZD1222 COVID-19 vaccine. Study conclusions and caveats: Repertoires were obtained solely post-peak T cell response.

Generated by immunoSEQ multiplex PCR, the TCRdb table keeps only in-frame clones and is missing some. The sample has 75,000 to 95,000 clones; more than 75% are singletons. Germline CDR1 and CDR2: SEHNR and FQNEAQ (reference sequence). This CDR3 contains 14 residues. The V and J ends lost 5 bases and 6 bases, in that order; junction bases with no gene match: 3. This clone was picked up one time. The antigen is not known. This sequence was found in an adult in good health. The V gene is TRBV7-9, the J gene TRBJ2-3; 12 positions agree with TRBD1. Sequenced here: peripheral blood, sampled on day 0 of AZD1222 vaccination. CDR3 in DNA: TGTGCCAGCAGCCTGGGACAGGGGGCGGATACGCAGTATTTT. Residues: CASSLGQGADTQYF.